A selection of T cell receptor beta chains follows, all from one sample in a study of T cells in Graves' hyperthyroidism and ophthalmopathy. TCRdb processed the multiplex PCR reads anew with MiXCR; each CDR3 protein has one entry. The repertoire holds 600,000 to 850,000 distinct CDR3 sequences, with roughly 20% as singletons. The specimen was blood. Receptors originate from a woman aged 45 to 65 with Graves' hyperthyroidism that later progressed to Graves' ophthalmopathy. The CDR3 runs from the conserved cysteine through the conserved F or W. Fields, in order: D gene, clone size, J gene, V gene, CDR3 DNA, CDR3 protein. D genes are given only for firm matches. Clone size is not always given. Where it is, it says once, few, many or a class for expanded clones.

d_call: NA; clone_size: NA; j_call: TRBJ2-3; v_call: TRBV20-1; cdr3_nt: TGCAGTGCTATTAGGGGCGAGGGCACAGATACGCAGTATTTT; cdr3_aa: CSAIRGEGTDTQYF
d_call: TRBD1; clone_size: NA; j_call: TRBJ1-3; v_call: TRBV12-3/TRBV12-4; cdr3_nt: TGTGCCAGCAGTGGACAGGGGGCTGGAAACACCATATATTTT; cdr3_aa: CASSGQGAGNTIYF
d_call: TRBD1; clone_size: few; j_call: TRBJ1-5; v_call: TRBV6-1; cdr3_nt: TGTGCCAGCAGCCTGACAGGGATGCTTCAGCCCCAGCATTTT; cdr3_aa: CASSLTGMLQPQHF
d_call: NA; clone_size: NA; j_call: TRBJ1-5; v_call: TRBV12-3/TRBV12-4; cdr3_nt: TGTGCCAGCAGTAACAATCAGCCCCAGCATTTT; cdr3_aa: CASSNNQPQHF
d_call: NA; clone_size: NA; j_call: TRBJ1-5; v_call: TRBV19; cdr3_nt: TGTGCCAGTAAATACGGGACACAAAGCAATCAGCCCCAGCATTTT; cdr3_aa: CASKYGTQSNQPQHF
d_call: NA; clone_size: NA; j_call: TRBJ2-3; v_call: TRBV7-3; cdr3_nt: TGTGCCAGCAGCTTAACCCCAGTTTCAGATACGCAGTATTTT; cdr3_aa: CASSLTPVSDTQYF
d_call: NA; clone_size: NA; j_call: TRBJ2-2; v_call: TRBV19; cdr3_nt: TGTGCCAGTAGGTACGGAAACACCGGGGAGCTGTTTTTT; cdr3_aa: CASRYGNTGELFF
d_call: NA; clone_size: many; j_call: TRBJ1-2; v_call: TRBV18; cdr3_nt: TGTGCCAGCTCCCCTGTTAGACAGATACCAGACTATGGCTACACCTTC; cdr3_aa: CASSPVRQIPDYGYTF
d_call: TRBD2; clone_size: few; j_call: TRBJ2-7; v_call: TRBV3-1; cdr3_nt: TGTGCCAGCAGCCAGGGAAGCGGGGTGAGCTCCTACGAGCAGTACTTC; cdr3_aa: CASSQGSGVSSYEQYF
d_call: NA; clone_size: NA; j_call: TRBJ1-1; v_call: TRBV5-1; cdr3_nt: TGCGCCAGCAGCTTGGAAGGCCTGGCACTGAACACTGAAGCTTTCTTT; cdr3_aa: CASSLEGLALNTEAFF
d_call: NA; clone_size: NA; j_call: TRBJ2-2; v_call: TRBV27; cdr3_nt: TGTGCCAGCAGTTTATCCCTGAAACCCGGGGAGCTGTTTTTT; cdr3_aa: CASSLSLKPGELFF
d_call: TRBD1; clone_size: many; j_call: TRBJ1-1; v_call: TRBV7-8; cdr3_nt: TGTGCCAGCAGCTTAGGGGGCAGGGGGTTTACTGAAGCTTTCTTT; cdr3_aa: CASSLGGRGFTEAFF
d_call: NA; clone_size: NA; j_call: TRBJ2-3; v_call: TRBV9; cdr3_nt: TGTGCCAGCAGCGTTCAGGGGAGCCCCTCCACGGATACGCAGTATTTT; cdr3_aa: CASSVQGSPSTDTQYF
d_call: NA; clone_size: NA; j_call: TRBJ1-1; v_call: TRBV20-1; cdr3_nt: TGCAGTGCTAGTACTGCTCGGGACACTGAAGCTTTCTTT; cdr3_aa: CSASTARDTEAFF
d_call: NA; clone_size: NA; j_call: TRBJ1-3; v_call: TRBV6-2/TRBV6-3; cdr3_nt: TGTGCCAGCAGTGGGCCGGGTCCCCGGAAAAACACCATATATTTT; cdr3_aa: CASSGPGPRKNTIYF
d_call: NA; clone_size: few; j_call: TRBJ1-5; v_call: TRBV19; cdr3_nt: TGTGCCAGTAGTATATCTTCGGGGAGCAATCAGCCCCAGCATTTT; cdr3_aa: CASSISSGSNQPQHF
d_call: NA; clone_size: few; j_call: TRBJ1-3; v_call: TRBV6-2/TRBV6-3; cdr3_nt: TGTGCCAGCAGTTACGATCCTGGAAACACCATATATTTT; cdr3_aa: CASSYDPGNTIYF
d_call: NA; clone_size: NA; j_call: TRBJ1-4; v_call: TRBV6-2/TRBV6-3; cdr3_nt: TGTGCCAGCCAGGGGAGACGGGCAACTAATGAAAAACTGTTTTTT; cdr3_aa: CASQGRRATNEKLFF
d_call: TRBD2; clone_size: few; j_call: TRBJ2-5; v_call: TRBV7-2; cdr3_nt: TGTGCCAGCAGGTTGGGAGGGGTCCAAGAGACCCAGTACTTC; cdr3_aa: CASRLGGVQETQYF
d_call: TRBD2; clone_size: few; j_call: TRBJ2-3; v_call: TRBV7-9; cdr3_nt: TGTGCCAGCAGCTTAGGCGGGGGGACCTACACAGATACGCAGTATTTT; cdr3_aa: CASSLGGGTYTDTQYF
d_call: NA; clone_size: few; j_call: TRBJ2-7; v_call: TRBV7-9; cdr3_nt: TGTGCCAGCAGCTACGGGGCGCAATACGAGCAGTACTTC; cdr3_aa: CASSYGAQYEQYF
d_call: NA; clone_size: NA; j_call: TRBJ2-1; v_call: TRBV7-2; cdr3_nt: TGTGCCAGCAGCTTATTTCTGGGTGGGGCCTACAATGAGCAGTTCTTC; cdr3_aa: CASSLFLGGAYNEQFF
d_call: TRBD1; clone_size: many; j_call: TRBJ2-2; v_call: TRBV3-1; cdr3_nt: TGTGCCAGCAGCCAAGATTATAACAGGGGGGCCGGGGAGCTGTTTTTT; cdr3_aa: CASSQDYNRGAGELFF
d_call: NA; clone_size: few; j_call: TRBJ1-4; v_call: TRBV7-6; cdr3_nt: TGTGCCAGCAGCTTGGATCCACAGGGCTGGGAAAAACTGTTTTTT; cdr3_aa: CASSLDPQGWEKLFF
d_call: NA; clone_size: NA; j_call: TRBJ1-5; v_call: TRBV6-1; cdr3_nt: TGTGCCAGCAGTCGGTCCGTGGGGAGCAATCAGCCCCAGCATTTT; cdr3_aa: CASSRSVGSNQPQHF
d_call: NA; clone_size: NA; j_call: TRBJ2-1; v_call: TRBV7-3; cdr3_nt: TGTGCCAGCAGCTCGGGGGCTAATGAGCAGTTCTTC; cdr3_aa: CASSSGANEQFF
d_call: NA; clone_size: NA; j_call: TRBJ1-3; v_call: TRBV20-1; cdr3_nt: TGCGGTGCTAGCCGCGTCTCTGGAAACACCATATATTTT; cdr3_aa: CGASRVSGNTIYF
d_call: NA; clone_size: NA; j_call: TRBJ2-3; v_call: TRBV24-1; cdr3_nt: TGTGCCGCCAGTGCCGATGTCGGCACAGATACGCAGTATTTT; cdr3_aa: CAASADVGTDTQYF
d_call: NA; clone_size: few; j_call: TRBJ1-1; v_call: TRBV29-1; cdr3_nt: TGCAGCGTTGTTCCCCACACAAACACTGAAGCTTTCTTT; cdr3_aa: CSVVPHTNTEAFF
d_call: NA; clone_size: NA; j_call: TRBJ1-2; v_call: TRBV29-1; cdr3_nt: TGCAGCGTAGCATGGGGTAGCTATGGCTACACCTTC; cdr3_aa: CSVAWGSYGYTF
d_call: TRBD2; clone_size: few; j_call: TRBJ2-5; v_call: TRBV3-1; cdr3_nt: TGTGCCAGCAGCCAAGGGGGACTAGCGGGGGTACAAGAGACCCAGTACTTC; cdr3_aa: CASSQGGLAGVQETQYF
d_call: NA; clone_size: many; j_call: TRBJ1-2; v_call: TRBV7-2; cdr3_nt: TGTGCCAGCAGCTCAATACCCAGGGCTGGGTACTATGGCTACACCTTC; cdr3_aa: CASSSIPRAGYYGYTF
d_call: NA; clone_size: NA; j_call: TRBJ1-3; v_call: TRBV7-2; cdr3_nt: TGTGCCAGCAGCTTAAGTAACGCAGCCTCTGGAAACACCATATATTTT; cdr3_aa: CASSLSNAASGNTIYF
d_call: TRBD2; clone_size: many; j_call: TRBJ2-3; v_call: TRBV5-1; cdr3_nt: TGCGCCAGCAGCTCCCTCACTAGCGGTAGCACAGATACGCAGTATTTT; cdr3_aa: CASSSLTSGSTDTQYF
d_call: NA; clone_size: NA; j_call: TRBJ2-6; v_call: TRBV19; cdr3_nt: TGTGCCAGTAGTATCCAGAGGGTGGATGGGGCCAACGTCCTGACTTTC; cdr3_aa: CASSIQRVDGANVLTF
d_call: TRBD1; clone_size: many; j_call: TRBJ1-6; v_call: TRBV3-1; cdr3_nt: TGTGCCAGCAGCCAAGGTAGGGGGCGGAACTCACCCCTCCACTTT; cdr3_aa: CASSQGRGRNSPLHF
d_call: TRBD1; clone_size: NA; j_call: TRBJ1-2; v_call: TRBV7-9; cdr3_nt: TGTGCCAGCAGCTTAGCGACCGGACAGGGGGATGGCTACACCTTC; cdr3_aa: CASSLATGQGDGYTF
d_call: NA; clone_size: NA; j_call: TRBJ1-5; v_call: TRBV19; cdr3_nt: TGTGCCAGTAGCCCCGGGACGGACCTCAATCAGCCCCAGCATTTT; cdr3_aa: CASSPGTDLNQPQHF
d_call: NA; clone_size: NA; j_call: TRBJ1-1; v_call: TRBV20-1; cdr3_nt: TGCAGTGCCGGGTACGGGGTTAACACTGAAGCTTTCTTT; cdr3_aa: CSAGYGVNTEAFF
d_call: TRBD1; clone_size: few; j_call: TRBJ1-1; v_call: TRBV6-5; cdr3_nt: TGTGCCAGCAGTTCCGGGACAGGGCTTGAAGCTTTCTTT; cdr3_aa: CASSSGTGLEAFF
d_call: TRBD1; clone_size: many; j_call: TRBJ2-7; v_call: TRBV14; cdr3_nt: TGTGCCAGCAGCCAAGGCGTGGGACAGCGAGGCCACGAGCAGTACTTC; cdr3_aa: CASSQGVGQRGHEQYF
d_call: TRBD1; clone_size: NA; j_call: TRBJ1-6; v_call: TRBV18; cdr3_nt: TGTGCCAGCTCACCATCCCCGGGACAGGGTTATTCACCCCTCCACTTT; cdr3_aa: CASSPSPGQGYSPLHF
d_call: TRBD1; clone_size: few; j_call: TRBJ2-7; v_call: TRBV7-8; cdr3_nt: TGTGCCAGCAGCTTCTCAGGGGCAGGGGGCTGGGGCGAGCAGTACTTC; cdr3_aa: CASSFSGAGGWGEQYF
d_call: NA; clone_size: few; j_call: TRBJ1-4; v_call: TRBV7-9; cdr3_nt: TGTGCCAGCAGCTTAGTAGGGATGAGTGAAAAACTGTTTTTT; cdr3_aa: CASSLVGMSEKLFF
d_call: TRBD2; clone_size: NA; j_call: TRBJ2-2; v_call: TRBV11-1; cdr3_nt: TGTGCCAGCAGCTTGGTGCGGGGGGCTAACACCGGGGAGCTGTTTTTT; cdr3_aa: CASSLVRGANTGELFF
d_call: TRBD2; clone_size: NA; j_call: TRBJ2-2; v_call: TRBV7-9; cdr3_nt: TGTGCCAGCACCCCTAGACTAGCGGGGGCGAGGACCGGGGAGCTGTTTTTT; cdr3_aa: CASTPRLAGARTGELFF
d_call: NA; clone_size: many; j_call: TRBJ1-5; v_call: TRBV2; cdr3_nt: TGTGCCAGCAGTGTAACGGTAAATAGCAATCAGCCCCAGCATTTT; cdr3_aa: CASSVTVNSNQPQHF
d_call: TRBD1; clone_size: many; j_call: TRBJ2-7; v_call: TRBV20-1; cdr3_nt: TGCAGTGCTAGTGGTGCCTCGGACAGGAGCTCCTACGAGCAGTACTTC; cdr3_aa: CSASGASDRSSYEQYF
d_call: NA; clone_size: few; j_call: TRBJ1-1; v_call: TRBV6-5; cdr3_nt: TGTGCCAGCAGTTACTCGAGGACAGCCCCTGAAGCTTTCTTT; cdr3_aa: CASSYSRTAPEAFF
d_call: NA; clone_size: many; j_call: TRBJ1-1; v_call: TRBV20-1; cdr3_nt: TGCAGTGCTAGACCCGGGGGTAGCGCTGAAGCTTTCTTT; cdr3_aa: CSARPGGSAEAFF
d_call: NA; clone_size: many; j_call: TRBJ1-5; v_call: TRBV3-1; cdr3_nt: TGTGCCAGCAGCCAGGGGGCTGGTCAGCCCCAGCATTTT; cdr3_aa: CASSQGAGQPQHF
d_call: NA; clone_size: NA; j_call: TRBJ1-2; v_call: TRBV4-1; cdr3_nt: TGCGCCAGCACACAGGATTTGGTTGGTGGCTACACCTTC; cdr3_aa: CASTQDLVGGYTF
d_call: NA; clone_size: many; j_call: TRBJ1-1; v_call: TRBV5-5; cdr3_nt: TGTGCCAGCGAATCCGGGGAGGGAGCTGAAGCTTTCTTT; cdr3_aa: CASESGEGAEAFF
d_call: TRBD1; clone_size: few; j_call: TRBJ1-3; v_call: TRBV3-1; cdr3_nt: TGTGCCAGCAGCCACAACACTGCCGAGACAGGGCGGAGAAACACCATATATTTT; cdr3_aa: CASSHNTAETGRRNTIYF
d_call: NA; clone_size: few; j_call: TRBJ1-5; v_call: TRBV27; cdr3_nt: TGTGCCAGCAGTCTATCGCCAGGGGTAACCAATCAGCCCCAGCATTTT; cdr3_aa: CASSLSPGVTNQPQHF